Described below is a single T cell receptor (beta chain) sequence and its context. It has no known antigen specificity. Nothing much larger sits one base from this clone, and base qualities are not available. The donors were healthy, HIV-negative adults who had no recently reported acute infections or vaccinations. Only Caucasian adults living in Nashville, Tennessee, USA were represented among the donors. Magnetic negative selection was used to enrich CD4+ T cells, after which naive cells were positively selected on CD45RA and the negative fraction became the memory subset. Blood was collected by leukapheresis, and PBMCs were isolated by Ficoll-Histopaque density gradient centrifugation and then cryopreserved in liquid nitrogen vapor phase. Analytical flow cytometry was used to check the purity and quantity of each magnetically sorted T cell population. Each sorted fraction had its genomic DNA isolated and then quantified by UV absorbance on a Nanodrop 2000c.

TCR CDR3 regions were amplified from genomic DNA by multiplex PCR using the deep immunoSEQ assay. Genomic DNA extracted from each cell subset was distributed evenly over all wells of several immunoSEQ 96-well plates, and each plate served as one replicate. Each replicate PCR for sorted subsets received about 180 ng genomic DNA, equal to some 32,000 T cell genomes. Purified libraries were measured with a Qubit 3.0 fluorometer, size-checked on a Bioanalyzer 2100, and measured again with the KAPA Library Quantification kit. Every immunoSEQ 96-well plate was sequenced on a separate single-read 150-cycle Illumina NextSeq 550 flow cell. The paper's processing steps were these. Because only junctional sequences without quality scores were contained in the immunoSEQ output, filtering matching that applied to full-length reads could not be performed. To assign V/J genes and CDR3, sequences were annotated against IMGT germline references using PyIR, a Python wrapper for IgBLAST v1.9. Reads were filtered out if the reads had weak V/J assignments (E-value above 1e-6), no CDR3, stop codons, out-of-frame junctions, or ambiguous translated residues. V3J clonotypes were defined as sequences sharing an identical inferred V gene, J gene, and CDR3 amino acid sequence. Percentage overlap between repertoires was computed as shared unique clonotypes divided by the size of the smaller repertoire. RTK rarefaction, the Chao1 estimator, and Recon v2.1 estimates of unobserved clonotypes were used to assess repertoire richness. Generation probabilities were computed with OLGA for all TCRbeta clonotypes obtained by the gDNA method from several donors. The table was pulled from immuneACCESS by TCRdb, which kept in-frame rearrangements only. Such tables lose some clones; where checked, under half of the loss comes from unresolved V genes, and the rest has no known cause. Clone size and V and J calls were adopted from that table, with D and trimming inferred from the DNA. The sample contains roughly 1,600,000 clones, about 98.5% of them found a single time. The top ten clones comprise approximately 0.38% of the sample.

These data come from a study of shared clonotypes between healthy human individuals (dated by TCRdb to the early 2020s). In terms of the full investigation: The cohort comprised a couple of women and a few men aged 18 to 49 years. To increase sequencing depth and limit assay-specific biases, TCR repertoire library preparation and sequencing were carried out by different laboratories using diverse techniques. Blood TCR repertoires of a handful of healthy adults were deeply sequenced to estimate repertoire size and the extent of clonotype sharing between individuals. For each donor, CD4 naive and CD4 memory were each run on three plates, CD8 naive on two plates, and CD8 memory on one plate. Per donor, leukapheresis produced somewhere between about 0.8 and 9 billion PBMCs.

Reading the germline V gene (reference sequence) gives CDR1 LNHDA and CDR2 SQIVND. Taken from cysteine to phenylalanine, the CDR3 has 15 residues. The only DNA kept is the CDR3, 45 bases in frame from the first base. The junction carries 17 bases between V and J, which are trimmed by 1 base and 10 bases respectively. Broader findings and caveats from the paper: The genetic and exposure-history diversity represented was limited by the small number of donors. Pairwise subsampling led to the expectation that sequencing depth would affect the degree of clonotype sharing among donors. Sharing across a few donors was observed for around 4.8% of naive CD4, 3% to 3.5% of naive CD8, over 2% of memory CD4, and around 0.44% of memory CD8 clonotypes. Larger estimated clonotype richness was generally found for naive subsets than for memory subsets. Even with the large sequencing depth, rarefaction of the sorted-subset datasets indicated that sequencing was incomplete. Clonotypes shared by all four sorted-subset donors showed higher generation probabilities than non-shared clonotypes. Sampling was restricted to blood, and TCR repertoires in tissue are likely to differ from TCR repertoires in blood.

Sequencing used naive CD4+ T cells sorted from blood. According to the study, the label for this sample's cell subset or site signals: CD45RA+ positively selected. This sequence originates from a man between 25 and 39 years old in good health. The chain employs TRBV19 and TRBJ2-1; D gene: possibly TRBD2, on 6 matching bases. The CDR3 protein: CASSIGSGRGREQFF. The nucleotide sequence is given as TGTGCCAGTAGTATAGGTAGCGGCCGCGGTCGGGAGCAGTTCTTC.